This T cell receptor beta chain is drawn from a study of blood T cell repertoires in COVID-19 (dated by TCRdb to 2018 to 2020). At the level of the whole study: Samples from collaborators originated in the United States, Italy and Spain and spanned both the acute and convalescent phases of COVID-19. The material from the prospective study consisted of cDNA or gDNA derived from T cells, B-cell-depleted T cells, or PBMCs. Subjects who had been exposed to COVID-19, were actively infected with it, or had recovered from it provided the deeply sampled blood TCRbeta repertoires that made up the dataset. The repertoires were released in a freely available public database meant as a resource for research on the immune response to SARS-CoV-2. Samples came from the ongoing ImmuneRACE study (first 160 participants) plus 1,254 subjects from 6 global collaborators. Nearly every sample came with metadata listing a de-identified subject ID, COVID-19 status, age in years and sex. Where HLA class I and class II types were available, the types were taken from metadata supplied by the sample provider, not from assay-based typing. The investigation overall reported the following: The quantity of clinical and demographic metadata differed by source and by participant and was supplied without curation.

Including cysteine and phenylalanine, the CDR3 has 18 amino acids. Just the 54-base CDR3 DNA is kept, in frame starting at base 1. V trim: 5 bases; J trim: 0 bases; unmatched bases: 6. Via the germline V gene (reference sequence), CDR1 is GTSNPN and CDR2 SVGIG. TCRbeta CDR3 regions were amplified from genomic DNA by means of the immunoSEQ Assay, a bias-controlled multiplex PCR. Turning to the authors' computational methods: Within the assay, amplification of reference gene primers was used to estimate how many nucleated cells each sample contained. To quantify the absolute abundance of each unique TCRbeta CDR3 rearrangement, sequence reads were collapsed and filtered. For each sample, productive Simpson clonality was calculated by taking the square root of Simpson's diversity index across productive rearrangements. The clones in this table, taken by TCRdb from immuneACCESS, are in-frame only. Not every clone is retained; where verified, under half of the shortfall comes from an unresolved V gene, and the cause of the rest is unknown. The V and J calls and clone size come from that table; D and trimming were worked out from the DNA. The table for this sample lists roughly 180,000 clones; roughly 80% of them were counted only once. Jointly, the top ten make up approximately 5.1% of the sample.

In the prospective study, participants were about 18 to 100 years old, resided in 25 or so geographic areas of the United States, and were enrolled through a virtual design. Cohort assignment in the prospective study relied on participant-reported clinical history from a screening survey and a study questionnaire. Mobile phlebotomists in the prospective study collected whole blood, serum and a nasopharyngeal or oropharyngeal swab from every participant. Over a roughly 2-month period, participants in the prospective study had the option of providing additional blood draws and questionnaires. Before DNA extraction, blood samples from the prospective study were shipped at room temperature or frozen. As for this clone: What this receptor recognizes is not known. It has no much larger one-base neighbor in the sample; base qualities were not kept.

Material: PBMCs or T cells enriched from blood (not recorded which). Recombination joined TRBV30 with TRBJ2-2, with 16 bases matching TRBD2. This sequence originates from a woman in her thirties or forties with acute COVID-19. The bases read TGTGCCTGGGTTCCGGGACTAGCGGGAGGGCCGAACACCGGGGAGCTGTTTTTT. Its translation reads: CAWVPGLAGGPNTGELFF.